What follows is one T cell receptor beta chain and its context. This entry comes from a study of T cell changes during pregnancy in multiple sclerosis. Profiling relied on immunoSEQ multiplex PCR, and the TCRdb table lists in-frame clones only, not all of them. The top ten hold approximately 2.5% of the sample, which has fewer than 75,000 clones, 91% seen once. The CDR3 consists of 13 residues. The germline CDR1 and CDR2 sequences are GTSNPN and SVGIG (reference sequence). The V gene end was trimmed by 0 bases and the J gene end by 8 bases; junction bases not matched to a gene: 6. The rearrangement links TRBV30 to TRBJ1-2; TRBD1 agrees at 7 bases. This clonotype was obtained from a female donor with multiple sclerosis, enrolled in a pregnancy study. The sequenced sample was peripheral blood, obtained in the first trimester of pregnancy. CDR3 in amino acids: CAWSVVQGSGYTF. The CDR3 DNA sequence: TGTGCCTGGAGTGTAGTACAGGGGAGCGGCTACACCTTC.